The entry below describes one T cell receptor (beta chain). The antigen is undetermined. The data are from a study of shared clonotypes between healthy human individuals. Study observations and caveats: It was expected that sequencing depth would affect clonotype sharing among donors.

Methods used by the authors: Without quality scores, immunoSEQ junctional reads could not be filtered like full-length reads. Profiled with immunoSEQ multiplex PCR; TCRdb holds only in-frame clones, not every one. The V and J calls and clone size were taken over from that table, and D and trimming were inferred from the DNA. The data show about 470,000 clones, around 79% seen once. V shed 4 bases, J shed 6 bases, and the junction held 7 bases outside the gene matches. CDR1 and CDR2 (germline): SGHDT, YYEEEE. The CDR3 spans 15 residues. Sequenced: PBMCs. V gene TRBV5-6 combines with J gene TRBJ2-1, with 10 bases fitting TRBD2. The origin of this receptor is a middle-aged woman in good health. Some clones in this sample may be carry-over from other donors' samples. The DNA of the CDR3 is TGTGCCAGCAGCCTAGCGGGAGTGATATTCAATGAGCAGTTCTTC. This codes for CASSLAGVIFNEQFF.